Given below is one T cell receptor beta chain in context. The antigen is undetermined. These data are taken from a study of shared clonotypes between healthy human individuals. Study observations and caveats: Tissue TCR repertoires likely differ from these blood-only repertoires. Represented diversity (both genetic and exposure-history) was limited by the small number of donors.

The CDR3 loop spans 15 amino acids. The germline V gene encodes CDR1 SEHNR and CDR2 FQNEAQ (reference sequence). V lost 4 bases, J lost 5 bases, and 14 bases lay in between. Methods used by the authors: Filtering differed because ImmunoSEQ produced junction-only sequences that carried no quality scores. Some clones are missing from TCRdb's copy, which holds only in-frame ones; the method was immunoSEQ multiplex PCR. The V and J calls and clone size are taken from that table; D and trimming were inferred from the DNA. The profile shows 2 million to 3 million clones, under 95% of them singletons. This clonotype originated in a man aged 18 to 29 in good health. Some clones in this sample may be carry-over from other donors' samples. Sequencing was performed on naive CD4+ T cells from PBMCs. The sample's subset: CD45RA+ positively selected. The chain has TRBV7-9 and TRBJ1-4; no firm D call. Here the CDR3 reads CASSYFLRRNEKLFF. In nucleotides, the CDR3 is TGTGCCAGCAGCTACTTCCTGAGACGGAATGAAAAACTGTTTTTT.